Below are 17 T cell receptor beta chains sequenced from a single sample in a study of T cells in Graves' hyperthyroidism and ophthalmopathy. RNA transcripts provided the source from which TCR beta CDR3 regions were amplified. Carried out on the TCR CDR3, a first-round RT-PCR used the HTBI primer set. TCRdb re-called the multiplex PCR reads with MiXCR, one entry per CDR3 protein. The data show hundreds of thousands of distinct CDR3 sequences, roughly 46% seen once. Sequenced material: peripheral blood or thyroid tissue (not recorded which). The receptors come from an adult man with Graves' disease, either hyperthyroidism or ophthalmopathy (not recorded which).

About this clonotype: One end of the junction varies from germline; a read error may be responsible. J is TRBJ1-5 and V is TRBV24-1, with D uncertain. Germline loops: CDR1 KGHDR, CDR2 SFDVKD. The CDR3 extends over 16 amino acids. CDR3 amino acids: CASSYVVAVRNQPQHF. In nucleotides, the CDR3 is TGTGCCAGCAGTTACGTCGTGGCAGTAAGGAATCAGCCCCAGCATTTT.

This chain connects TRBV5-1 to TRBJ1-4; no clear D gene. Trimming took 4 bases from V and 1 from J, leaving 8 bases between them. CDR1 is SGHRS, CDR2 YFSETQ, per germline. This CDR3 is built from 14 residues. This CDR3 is CASSTDGTNEKLFF. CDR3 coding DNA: TGCGCCAGCAGCACGGACGGAACTAATGAAAAACTGTTTTTT.

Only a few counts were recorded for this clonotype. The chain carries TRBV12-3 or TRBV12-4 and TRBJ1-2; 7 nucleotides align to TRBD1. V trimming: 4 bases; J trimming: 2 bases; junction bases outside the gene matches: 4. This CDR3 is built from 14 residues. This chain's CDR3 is CASSYGRGNYGYTF. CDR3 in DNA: TGTGCCAGCAGTTACGGCAGGGGGAACTATGGCTACACCTTC.

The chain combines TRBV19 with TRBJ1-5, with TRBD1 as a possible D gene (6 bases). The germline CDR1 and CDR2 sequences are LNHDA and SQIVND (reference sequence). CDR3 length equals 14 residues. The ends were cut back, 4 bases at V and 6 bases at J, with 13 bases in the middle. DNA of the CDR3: TGTGCCAGTAGTAAAAGGCAGGGGCTTCAGCCCCAGCATTTT. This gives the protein CASSKRQGLQPQHF.

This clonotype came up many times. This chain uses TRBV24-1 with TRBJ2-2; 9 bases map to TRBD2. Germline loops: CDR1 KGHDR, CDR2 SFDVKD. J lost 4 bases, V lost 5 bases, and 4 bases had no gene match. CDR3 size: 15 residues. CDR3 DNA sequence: TGTGCCACCAGTGGTAGCGGGGGTCGCACCGGGGAGCTGTTTTTT. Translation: CATSGSGGRTGELFF.

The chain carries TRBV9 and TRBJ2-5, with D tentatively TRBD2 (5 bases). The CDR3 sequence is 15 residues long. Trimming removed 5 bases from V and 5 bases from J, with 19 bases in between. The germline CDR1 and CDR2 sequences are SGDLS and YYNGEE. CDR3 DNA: TGTGCCAGCAGTCCCTCGGGGTGGCGGGTCGAGACCCAGTACTTC. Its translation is CASSPSGWRVETQYF.

CDR3 in DNA: TGCAGCGTCAGGAACCCAGGGATTCATGGCTACACCTTC. It yields the protein CSVRNPGIHGYTF. The chain has TRBV29-1 and TRBJ1-2, with TRBD1 as a possible D gene (5 bases). The CDR3 consists of 13 residues. The V gene lost 6 bases and the J gene lost 6 bases, with 17 bases spanning the gap. CDR1 is SQVTM, CDR2 ANQGSEA, per germline.

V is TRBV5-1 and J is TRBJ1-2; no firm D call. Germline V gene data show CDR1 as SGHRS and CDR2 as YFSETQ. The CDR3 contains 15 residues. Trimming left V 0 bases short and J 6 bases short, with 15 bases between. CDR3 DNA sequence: TGCGCCAGCAGCTTGGTGAGCGTACTGGAAAATGGCTACACCTTC. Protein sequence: CASSLVSVLENGYTF.

CDR3 sequence: CSAPRTGVDEKLFF. As DNA, the CDR3 is TGCAGTGCTCCGAGGACAGGAGTTGATGAAAAACTGTTTTTT. The chain links TRBV20-1 to TRBJ1-4; 7 nucleotides agree with TRBD1. V dropped 5 bases and J dropped 6; count of bases not matched to a gene: 9. Germline values: CDR1 DFQATT, CDR2 SNEGSKA (reference sequence). CDR3 size: 14 residues.

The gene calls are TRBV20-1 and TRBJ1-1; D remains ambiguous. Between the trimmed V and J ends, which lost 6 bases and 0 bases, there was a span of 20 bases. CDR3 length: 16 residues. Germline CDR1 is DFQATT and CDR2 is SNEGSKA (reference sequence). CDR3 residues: CSAAWALLGVNTEAFF. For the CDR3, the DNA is TGCAGTGCCGCCTGGGCCCTACTCGGGGTGAACACTGAAGCTTTCTTT.

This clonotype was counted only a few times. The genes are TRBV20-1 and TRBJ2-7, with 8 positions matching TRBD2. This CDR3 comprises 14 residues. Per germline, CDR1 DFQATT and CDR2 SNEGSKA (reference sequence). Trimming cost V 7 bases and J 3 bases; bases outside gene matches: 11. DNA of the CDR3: TGCAGTGGCGGAGCGGGGGCAAGTTACTACGAGCAGTACTTC. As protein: CSGGAGASYYEQYF.

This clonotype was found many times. DNA of the CDR3: TGTGCCACCAGCTGGGATAGGGGAAACTATGGCTACACCTTC. Its protein product is CATSWDRGNYGYTF. This chain joins TRBV15 and TRBJ1-2; D might be TRBD1 (5 bases). CDR3 length: 14 residues. The germline CDR1 and CDR2 sequences are LNHNV and YYDKDF (reference sequence). V lost 5 bases, J lost 2 bases, and 12 bases lay in between.

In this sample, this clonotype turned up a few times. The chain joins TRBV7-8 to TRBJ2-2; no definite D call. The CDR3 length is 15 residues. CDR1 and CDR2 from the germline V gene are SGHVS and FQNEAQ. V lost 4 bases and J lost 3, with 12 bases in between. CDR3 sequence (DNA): TGTGCCAGCAGCTCTCAAGTACTGCACACCGGGGAGCTGTTTTTT. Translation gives CASSSQVLHTGELFF. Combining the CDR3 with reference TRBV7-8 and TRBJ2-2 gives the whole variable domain GAGVSQSPRYKVAKRGQDVALRCDPISGHVSLFWYQQALGQGPEFLTYFQNEAQLDKSGLPSDRFFAERPEGSVSTLKIQRTQQEDSAVYLCASSSQVLHTGELFFGEGSRLTVL.

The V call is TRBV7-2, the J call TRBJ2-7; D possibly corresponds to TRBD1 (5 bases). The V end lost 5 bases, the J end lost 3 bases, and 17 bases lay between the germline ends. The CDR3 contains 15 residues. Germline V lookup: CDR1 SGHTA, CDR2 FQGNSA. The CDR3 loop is CASSVRGHSLYEQYF. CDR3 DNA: TGTGCCAGCAGCGTTAGAGGACATTCCCTCTACGAGCAGTACTTC.

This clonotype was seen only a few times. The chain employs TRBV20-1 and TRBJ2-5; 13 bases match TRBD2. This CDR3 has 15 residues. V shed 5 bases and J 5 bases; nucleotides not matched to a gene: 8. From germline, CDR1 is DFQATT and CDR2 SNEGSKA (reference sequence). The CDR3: CSAASGTSGTETQYF. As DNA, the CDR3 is TGCAGTGCTGCTAGCGGGACTAGCGGGACCGAGACCCAGTACTTC.

The CDR3: CASSLDNRGVPQHF. The CDR3 region has the DNA TGTGCCAGCAGCTTAGATAACAGGGGAGTCCCCCAGCATTTT. This chain links TRBV7-9 with TRBJ1-5; 7 nucleotides match TRBD1. V was clipped by 1 base and J by 10 bases; unmatched bases: 7. The CDR3 totals 14 residues. Germline V lookup: CDR1 SEHNR, CDR2 FQNEAQ (reference sequence). Together with reference TRBV7-9 and TRBJ1-5, the CDR3 gives the full variable domain: DTGVSQNPRHKITKRGQNVTFRCDPISEHNRLYWYRQTLGQGPEFLTYFQNEAQLEKSRLLSDRFSAERPKGSFSTLEIQRTEQGDSAMYLCASSLDNRGVPQHFGDGTRLSIL.

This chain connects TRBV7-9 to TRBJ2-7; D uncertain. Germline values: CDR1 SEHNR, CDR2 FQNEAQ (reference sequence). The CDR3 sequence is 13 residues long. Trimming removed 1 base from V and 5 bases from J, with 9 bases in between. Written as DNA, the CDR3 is TGTGCCAGCAGCTTAGAACTGGGTGACGAGCAGTACTTC. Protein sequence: CASSLELGDEQYF.